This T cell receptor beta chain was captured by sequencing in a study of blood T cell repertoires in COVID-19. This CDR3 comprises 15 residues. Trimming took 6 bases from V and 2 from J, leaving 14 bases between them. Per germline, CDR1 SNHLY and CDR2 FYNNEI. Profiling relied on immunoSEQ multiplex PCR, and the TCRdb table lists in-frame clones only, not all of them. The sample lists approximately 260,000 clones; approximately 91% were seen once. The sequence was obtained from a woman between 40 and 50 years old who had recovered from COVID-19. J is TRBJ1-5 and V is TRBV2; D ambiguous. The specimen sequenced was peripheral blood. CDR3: CASSPRLSGNQPQHF. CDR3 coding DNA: TGTGCCAGCAGCCCGAGGTTATCTGGCAATCAGCCCCAGCATTTT.